The present T cell receptor beta chain was sequenced within a study of Graves' ophthalmopathy and Graves' hyperthyroidism. Study-level results: Ophthalmopathy progression was predicted by the model at less than 71% sensitivity and about 74% specificity.

CDR3 length: 17 residues. The V gene's germline CDR1 is ENHRY and CDR2 SYGVKD. A note on this clonotype: The antigen remains undetermined. The junction and the germline gene differ at one end; a read error may be behind it.

Scientists amplified the TCR beta CDR3 regions from RNA transcripts. First-round RT-PCR used HTBI primers; second-round multiplex PCR followed. In TCRdb, the multiplex PCR reads were re-called with MiXCR into one record per CDR3 protein. The table lists almost 750,000 distinct CDR3 sequences, 35% to 50% of them singletons. Having ophthalmopathy, the donors showed moderate-to-severe activity, CAS ≥3 and NOSPECS ≥4, with disease lasting under 3 months. PBMCs came from roughly 10 ml of fresh peripheral blood. Sequenced input: peripheral blood. The source is an adult man with Graves' ophthalmopathy. This sequence joins TRBV10-3 and TRBJ2-6; TRBD1 matches 7 bases. The CDR3 protein is CASSPTGLRSGANVLTF. The CDR3 coding sequence is TGTGCCAGCAGTCCGACAGGGCTCCGATCTGGGGCCAACGTCCTGACTTTC.